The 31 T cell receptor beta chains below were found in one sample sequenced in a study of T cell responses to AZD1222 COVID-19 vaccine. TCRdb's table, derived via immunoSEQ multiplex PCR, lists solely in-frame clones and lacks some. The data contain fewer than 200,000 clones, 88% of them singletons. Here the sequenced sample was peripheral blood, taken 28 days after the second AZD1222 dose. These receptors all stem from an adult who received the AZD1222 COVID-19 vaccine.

CDR3 sequence reads: CASSLGSAPQHF. CDR3 nucleotide sequence: TGTGCCAGCAGCTTGGGTAGTGCGCCCCAGCATTTT. This rearrangement joins TRBV5-8 to TRBJ1-5; D is unclear. Germline values: CDR1 SGHTS, CDR2 YDEGEE. V was shortened by 0 bases and J by 9 bases, with 7 bases between the two germline ends. The CDR3 consists of 12 residues.

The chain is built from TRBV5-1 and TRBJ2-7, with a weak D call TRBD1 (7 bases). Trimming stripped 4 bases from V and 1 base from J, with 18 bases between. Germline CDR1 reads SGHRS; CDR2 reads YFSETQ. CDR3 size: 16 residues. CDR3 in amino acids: CASSLEGAGASYEQYF. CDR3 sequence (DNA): TGCGCCAGCAGCCTGGAGGGGGCAGGGGCGTCCTACGAGCAGTACTTC.

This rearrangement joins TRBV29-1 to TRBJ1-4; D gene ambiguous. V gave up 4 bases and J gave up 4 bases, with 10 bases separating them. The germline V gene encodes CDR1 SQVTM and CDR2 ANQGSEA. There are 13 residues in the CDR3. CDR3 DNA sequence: TGCAGCGTTGTAATGGGAGGTAATGAAAAACTGTTTTTT. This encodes CSVVMGGNEKLFF.

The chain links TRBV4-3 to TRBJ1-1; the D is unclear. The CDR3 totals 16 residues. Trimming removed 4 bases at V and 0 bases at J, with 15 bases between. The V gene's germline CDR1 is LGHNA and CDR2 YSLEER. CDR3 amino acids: CASSREHGLMNTEAFF. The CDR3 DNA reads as TGCGCCAGCAGCCGGGAACACGGCCTTATGAACACTGAAGCTTTCTTT.

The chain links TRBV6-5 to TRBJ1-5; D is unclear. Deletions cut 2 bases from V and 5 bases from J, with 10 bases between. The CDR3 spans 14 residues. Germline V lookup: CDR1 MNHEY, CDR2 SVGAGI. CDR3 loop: CASSYVGPHQPQHF. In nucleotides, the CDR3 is TGTGCCAGCAGTTACGTCGGGCCCCATCAGCCCCAGCATTTT.

The chain's CDR3 is CASRDGSSNQPQHF. The CDR3 DNA reads as TGTGCCAGTAGGGACGGCTCCTCAAATCAGCCCCAGCATTTT. The gene calls are TRBV19 and TRBJ1-5; D call uncertain. CDR1 and CDR2 from the germline V gene are LNHDA and SQIVND (reference sequence). The V gene lost 6 bases and the J gene lost 4 bases, with 13 bases spanning the gap. The CDR3 length is 14 residues.

The CDR3 sequence: CASSTMLDTEAFF. DNA of the CDR3: TGTGCCAGCAGCACGATGTTGGACACTGAAGCTTTCTTT. The chain carries TRBV9 and TRBJ1-1; D is uncertain. Trimming left V 4 bases short and J 3 bases short, with 10 bases between. Germline CDR1 SGDLS, CDR2 YYNGEE. The CDR3 covers 13 residues.

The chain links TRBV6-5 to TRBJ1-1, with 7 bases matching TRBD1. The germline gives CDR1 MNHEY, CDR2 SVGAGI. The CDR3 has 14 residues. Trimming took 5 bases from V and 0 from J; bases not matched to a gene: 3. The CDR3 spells CASSRGQLNTEAFF. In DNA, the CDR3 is TGTGCCAGCAGTCGGGGACAGCTGAACACTGAAGCTTTCTTT.

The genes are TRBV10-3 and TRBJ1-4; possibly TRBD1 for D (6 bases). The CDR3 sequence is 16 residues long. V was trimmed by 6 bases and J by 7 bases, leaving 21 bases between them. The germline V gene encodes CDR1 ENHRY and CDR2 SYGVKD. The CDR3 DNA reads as TGTGCCATCAGGATGGGGGGCGCGGGAGCCAGTGAAAAACTGTTTTTT. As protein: CAIRMGGAGASEKLFF.

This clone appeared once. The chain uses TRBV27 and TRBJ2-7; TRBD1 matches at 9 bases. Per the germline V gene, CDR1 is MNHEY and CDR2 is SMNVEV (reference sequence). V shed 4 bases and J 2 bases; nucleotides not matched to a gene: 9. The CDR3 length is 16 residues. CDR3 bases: TGTGCCAGCAGTTCCCGGACAGGGGCTTTAACCTACGAGCAGTACTTC. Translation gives CASSSRTGALTYEQYF.

CDR3 DNA: TGTGCCAGCACCTCTTCCTTCGGCTCAAGCAACTATGGCTACACCTTC. Protein: CASTSSFGSSNYGYTF. This chain connects TRBV28 to TRBJ1-2; D is undetermined. Per germline, CDR1 MDHEN and CDR2 SYDVKM. The CDR3 totals 16 residues. V lost 7 bases, J lost 2 bases, and 20 bases lay in between.

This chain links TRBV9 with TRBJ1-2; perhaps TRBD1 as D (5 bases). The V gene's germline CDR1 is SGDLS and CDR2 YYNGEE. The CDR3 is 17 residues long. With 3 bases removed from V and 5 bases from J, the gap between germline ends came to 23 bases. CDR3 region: CASSASGGGSNRYGYTF. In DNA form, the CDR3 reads TGTGCCAGCAGCGCCTCGGGGGGAGGGTCCAATCGATATGGCTACACCTTC.

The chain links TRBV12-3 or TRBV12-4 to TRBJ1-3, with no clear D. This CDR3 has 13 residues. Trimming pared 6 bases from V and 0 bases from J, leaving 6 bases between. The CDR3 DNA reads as TGTGCCAGCAGGATGGGCTCTGGAAACACCATATATTTT. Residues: CASRMGSGNTIYF.

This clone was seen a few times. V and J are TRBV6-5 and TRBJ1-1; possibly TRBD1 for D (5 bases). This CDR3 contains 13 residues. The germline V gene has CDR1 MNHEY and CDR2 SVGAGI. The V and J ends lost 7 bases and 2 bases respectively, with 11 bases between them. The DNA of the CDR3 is TGTGCCAGCACTAGGGGCCAAAACACTGAAGCTTTCTTT. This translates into CASTRGQNTEAFF.

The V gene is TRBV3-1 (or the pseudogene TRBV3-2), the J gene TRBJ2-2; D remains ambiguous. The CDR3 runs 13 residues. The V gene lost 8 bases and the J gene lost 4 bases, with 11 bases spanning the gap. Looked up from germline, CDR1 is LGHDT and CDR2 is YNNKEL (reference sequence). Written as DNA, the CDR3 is TGTGCCAGCGGCCTTAGGGCCACCGGGGAGCTGTTTTTT. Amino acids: CASGLRATGELFF.

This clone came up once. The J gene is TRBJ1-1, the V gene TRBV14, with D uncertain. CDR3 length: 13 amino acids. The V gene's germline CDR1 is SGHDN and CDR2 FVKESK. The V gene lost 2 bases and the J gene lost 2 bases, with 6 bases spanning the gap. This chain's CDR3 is CASSQMQNTEAFF. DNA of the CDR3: TGTGCCAGCAGCCAAATGCAAAACACTGAAGCTTTCTTT.

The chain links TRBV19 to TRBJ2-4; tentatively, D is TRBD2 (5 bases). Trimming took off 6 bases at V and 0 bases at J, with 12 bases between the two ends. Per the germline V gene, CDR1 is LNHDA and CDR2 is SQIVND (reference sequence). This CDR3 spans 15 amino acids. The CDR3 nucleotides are TGTGCCAGTAGCAGGACTGAAATAGCCAAAAACATTCAGTACTTC. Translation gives CASSRTEIAKNIQYF.

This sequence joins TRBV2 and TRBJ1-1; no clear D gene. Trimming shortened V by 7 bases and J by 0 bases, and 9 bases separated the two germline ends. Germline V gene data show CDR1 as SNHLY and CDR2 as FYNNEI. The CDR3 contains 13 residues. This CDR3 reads CASTLALNTEAFF. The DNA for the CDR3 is TGTGCCAGCACGTTAGCTCTGAACACTGAAGCTTTCTTT.

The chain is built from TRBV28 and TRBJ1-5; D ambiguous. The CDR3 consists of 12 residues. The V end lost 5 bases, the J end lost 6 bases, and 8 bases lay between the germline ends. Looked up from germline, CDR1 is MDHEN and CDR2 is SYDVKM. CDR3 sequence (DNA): TGTGCCAGCAGTCGTAGTAGTCAGCCCCAGCATTTT. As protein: CASSRSSQPQHF. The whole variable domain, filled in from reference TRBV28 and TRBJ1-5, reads DVKVTQSSRYLVKRTGEKVFLECVQDMDHENMFWYRQDPGLGLRLIYFSYDVKMKEKGDIPEGYSVSREKKERFSLILESASTNQTSMYLCASSRSSQPQHFGDGTRLSIL.

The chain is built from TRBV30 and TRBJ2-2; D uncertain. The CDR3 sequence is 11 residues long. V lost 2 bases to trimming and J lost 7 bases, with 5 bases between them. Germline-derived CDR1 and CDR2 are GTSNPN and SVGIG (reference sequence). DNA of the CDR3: TGTGCCTGGAGTCTAGGCGGGGAGCTGTTTTTT. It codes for CAWSLGGELFF.

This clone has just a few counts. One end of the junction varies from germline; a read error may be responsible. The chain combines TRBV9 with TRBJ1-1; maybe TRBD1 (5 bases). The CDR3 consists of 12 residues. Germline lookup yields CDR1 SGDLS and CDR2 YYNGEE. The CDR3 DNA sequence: TGTGCCAGCAGCGTGGGGCGGGACTTACTGACCTTT. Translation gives CASSVGRDLLTF.

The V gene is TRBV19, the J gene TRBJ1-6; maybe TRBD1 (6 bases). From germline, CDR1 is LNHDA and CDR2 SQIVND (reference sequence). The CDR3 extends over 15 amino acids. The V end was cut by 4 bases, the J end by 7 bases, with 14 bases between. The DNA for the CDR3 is TGTGCCAGTAGTACCAGACAGGTCGGAAATTCACCCCTCCACTTT. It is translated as CASSTRQVGNSPLHF.

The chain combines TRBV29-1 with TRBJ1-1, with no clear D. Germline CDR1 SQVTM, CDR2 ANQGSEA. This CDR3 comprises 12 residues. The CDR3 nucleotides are TGCAGTATTGTGGACGGATCCCTGGAAGCTTTCTTT. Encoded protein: CSIVDGSLEAFF.

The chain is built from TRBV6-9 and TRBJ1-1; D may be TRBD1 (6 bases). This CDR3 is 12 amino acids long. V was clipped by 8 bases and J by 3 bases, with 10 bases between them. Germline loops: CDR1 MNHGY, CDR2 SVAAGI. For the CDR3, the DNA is TGTGCCAGCGAGGGGGGTTACACTGAAGCTTTCTTT. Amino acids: CASEGGYTEAFF.

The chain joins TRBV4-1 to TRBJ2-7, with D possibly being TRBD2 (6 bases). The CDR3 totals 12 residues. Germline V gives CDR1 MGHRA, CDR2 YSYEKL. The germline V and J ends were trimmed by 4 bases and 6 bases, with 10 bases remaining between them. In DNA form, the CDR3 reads TGCGCCAGCAGCCCGGGACTTCTCGAGCAGTACTTC. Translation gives CASSPGLLEQYF.

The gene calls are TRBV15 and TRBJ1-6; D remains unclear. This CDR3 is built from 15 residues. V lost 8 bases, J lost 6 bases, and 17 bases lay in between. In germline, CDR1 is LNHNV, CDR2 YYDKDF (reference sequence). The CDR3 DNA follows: TGTGCCACCGCTACCTCCGGGTCCAGTAATTCACCCCTCCACTTT. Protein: CATATSGSSNSPLHF.

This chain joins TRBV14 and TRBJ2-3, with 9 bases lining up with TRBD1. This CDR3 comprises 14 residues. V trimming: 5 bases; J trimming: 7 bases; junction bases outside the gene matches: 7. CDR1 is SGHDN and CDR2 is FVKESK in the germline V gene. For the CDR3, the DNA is TGTGCCAGCAGCGGACAGGGGCAAATTTATACGCAGTATTTT. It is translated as CASSGQGQIYTQYF.

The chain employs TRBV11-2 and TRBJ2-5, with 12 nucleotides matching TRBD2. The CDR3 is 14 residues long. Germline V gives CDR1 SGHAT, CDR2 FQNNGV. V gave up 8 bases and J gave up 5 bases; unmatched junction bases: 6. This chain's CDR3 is CASALAGGAETQYF. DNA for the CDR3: TGTGCCAGCGCACTAGCGGGGGGCGCCGAGACCCAGTACTTC.

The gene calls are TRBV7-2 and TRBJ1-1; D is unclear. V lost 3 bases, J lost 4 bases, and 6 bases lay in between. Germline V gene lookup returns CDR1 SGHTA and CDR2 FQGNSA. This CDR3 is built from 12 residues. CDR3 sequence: CASSFLSTEAFF. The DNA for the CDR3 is TGTGCCAGCAGCTTCCTGAGCACTGAAGCTTTCTTT. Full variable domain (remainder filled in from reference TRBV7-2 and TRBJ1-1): GAGVSQSPSNKVTEKGKDVELRCDPISGHTALYWYRQSLGQGLEFLIYFQGNSAPDKSGLPSDRFSAERTGGSVSTLTIQRTQQEDSAVYLCASSFLSTEAFFGQGTRLTVV.

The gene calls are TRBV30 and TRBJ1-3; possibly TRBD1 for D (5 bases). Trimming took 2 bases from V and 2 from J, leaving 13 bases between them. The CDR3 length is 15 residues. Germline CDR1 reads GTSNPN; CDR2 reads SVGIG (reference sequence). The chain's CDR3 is CAWSSWQGTGNTIYF. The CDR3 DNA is TGTGCCTGGAGTTCGTGGCAGGGAACTGGAAACACCATATATTTT.

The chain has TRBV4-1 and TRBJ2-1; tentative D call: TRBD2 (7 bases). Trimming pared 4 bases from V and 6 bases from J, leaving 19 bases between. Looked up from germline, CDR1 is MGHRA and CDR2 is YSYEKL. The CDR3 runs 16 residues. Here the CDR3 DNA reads TGCGCCAGCAGCCCGGGGGGTGGGGGCGACGTCAATGAGCAGTTCTTC. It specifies CASSPGGGGDVNEQFF.